The 10 T cell receptor beta chains in this list originate from one sample, sequenced in a study of PD-1 blockade in classical Hodgkin lymphoma. The protocol was immunoSEQ multiplex PCR, while the TCRdb copy is restricted to in-frame clones and leaves out a portion. The repertoire has roughly 42,000 clones, 60% to 75% of them found once; the top ten carry 3% to 3.5%. Every patient had relapsed following autologous stem cell transplantation, and cohorts differed in brentuximab vedotin exposure. The sample here was peripheral blood mononuclear cells (PBMCs), taken at baseline. The receptors were gathered from a human donor with classical Hodgkin lymphoma.

The chain uses TRBV6-1 and TRBJ1-1; D is unclear. Looked up from germline, CDR1 is MNHNS and CDR2 is SASEGT. This CDR3 contains 16 residues. With 1 base removed from V and 5 bases from J, the gap between germline ends came to 17 bases. The CDR3 DNA follows: TGTGCCAGCAGTGAAGGCCGCGCGAATCGGAGGACTGAAGCTTTCTTT. It translates to CASSEGRANRRTEAFF.

This clone has more than one count but fewer than ten. V gene TRBV6-1 combines with J gene TRBJ2-5; perhaps TRBD1 as D (6 bases). Deletions cut 6 bases from V and 2 bases from J, with 10 bases between. Germline V gene sequence: CDR1 MNHNS, CDR2 SASEGT. This CDR3 spans 13 amino acids. The CDR3 reads CASSGQPQETQYF. The DNA of the CDR3 is TGTGCCAGCAGCGGACAGCCTCAAGAGACCCAGTACTTC.

Concerning this clone: At one of its ends the junction is not consistent with the germline gene, which may arise from a read error. The rearrangement uses TRBV13 and TRBJ1-2; tentatively, D is TRBD1 (5 bases). Germline values: CDR1 PRHDT, CDR2 FYEKMQ (reference sequence). There are 16 residues in the CDR3. This CDR3 reads CASSLGTANSNYGYTF. The CDR3 nucleotides read TGTGCCAGCAGCCTAGGGACTGCCAACTCTAACTATGGCTACACCTTC.

This clone was counted a single time. The chain joins TRBV30 to TRBJ2-5; D is unresolved. This CDR3 contains 14 residues. V gave up 5 bases and J gave up 5 bases, with 18 bases separating them. The germline V gene has CDR1 GTSNPN and CDR2 SVGIG (reference sequence). CDR3 sequence reads: CAWCYQATGETQYF. Written as DNA, the CDR3 is TGTGCCTGGTGTTACCAGGCCACCGGGGAGACCCAGTACTTC.

Only a few counts were recorded for this clone. The genes are TRBV18 and TRBJ2-1, with no clear D. Trimming removed 3 bases at V and 7 bases at J, with 10 bases between. The germline V gene encodes CDR1 KGHSH and CDR2 LQKENI. This CDR3 spans 13 amino acids. CDR3 nucleotide sequence: TGTGCCAGCTCACCTCCCCTAGGGAATGAGCAGTTCTTC. Translating gives CASSPPLGNEQFF.

This CDR3 reads CASPWRESTDTQYF. The CDR3 nucleotides are TGTGCCAGCCCCTGGCGGGAGAGCACAGATACGCAGTATTTT. The rearrangement links TRBV7-9 to TRBJ2-3; TRBD2 matches 7 bases. Unmatched junction bases numbered 5, after V lost 8 bases and J lost 0 bases. CDR1 SEHNR and CDR2 FQNEAQ come from the germline V gene (reference sequence). The CDR3 spans 14 residues.

The CDR3 loop is CASSPDSETEAFF. The CDR3 coding sequence is TGTGCCAGCTCGCCAGACAGTGAAACTGAAGCTTTCTTT. The genes are TRBV18 and TRBJ1-1; possibly TRBD1 for D (5 bases). Germline CDR1 is KGHSH and CDR2 is LQKENI. V dropped 6 bases and J dropped 5 bases, with 13 bases sitting between them. There are 13 residues in the CDR3.

The chain employs TRBV7-2 and TRBJ1-4, with 7 bases lining up with TRBD1. CDR1 and CDR2 (germline): SGHTA, FQGNSA. V was clipped by 5 bases and J by 7 bases; unmatched bases: 16. The CDR3 extends over 17 amino acids. The CDR3 DNA reads as TGTGCCAGCAGCCCACAAGGGGGCAGTTTTCCTGGTGAAAAACTGTTTTTT. Translation: CASSPQGGSFPGEKLFF. The variable domain in full, completed from reference TRBV7-2 and TRBJ1-4, reads GAGVSQSPSNKVTEKGKDVELRCDPISGHTALYWYRQSLGQGLEFLIYFQGNSAPDKSGLPSDRFSAERTGGSVSTLTIQRTQQEDSAVYLCASSPQGGSFPGEKLFFGSGTQLSVL.

The V gene is TRBV9, the J gene TRBJ2-1; D remains unclear. CDR1 SGDLS and CDR2 YYNGEE come from the germline V gene. The V end lost 3 bases, the J end lost 4 bases, and 23 bases lay between the germline ends. CDR3 size: 18 residues. The CDR3 sequence is CASSDHPGVGKTYNEQFF. The CDR3 DNA sequence: TGTGCCAGCAGCGACCACCCTGGGGTAGGAAAAACTTACAATGAGCAGTTCTTC.

V usage is TRBV11-3 and J usage is TRBJ2-1; D is ambiguous. This CDR3 is built from 14 residues. Germline V CDR1 and CDR2: SGHNT, YENEEA. V was trimmed by 5 bases and J by 2 bases, leaving 10 bases between them. This CDR3 reads CASSVGFTYNEQFF. CDR3 in DNA: TGTGCCAGCAGCGTGGGGTTTACCTACAATGAGCAGTTCTTC.